This TCR beta chain originates from a study of blood T cell repertoires in COVID-19. Germline V gene data show CDR1 as MDHEN and CDR2 as SYDVKM. Trimming left V 6 bases short and J 4 bases short, with 24 bases between. The CDR3 runs 18 residues. TCRdb keeps only in-frame clones here, not all; method: immunoSEQ multiplex PCR. The data contain under 200,000 clones, 83% of them seen just once; the ten biggest clones take up 3.5% to 5%. The J gene is TRBJ1-4, the V gene TRBV28, with D unclear. What was sequenced was PBMCs or T cells enriched from blood (not recorded which). This sequence originates from a woman between 50 and 59 years old who had recovered from COVID-19. DNA for the CDR3: TGTGCCAGCAGCACCGACTCCCAGACCCCGGAAAATAATGAAAAACTGTTTTTT. Translating it yields CASSTDSQTPENNEKLFF.